Listed here are 22 T cell receptor beta chains from one sample, sequenced in a study of T cell repertoires in cytomegalovirus infection. TCRdb redid the calling of the reads with MiXCR, one entry per CDR3 protein. The sample holds about 470,000 distinct CDR3 sequences, under 55% seen once. No antigen has been assigned to these receptors. The sample here was cultured PBMCs, taken from culture after CMV antigen stimulation. All receptors derive from a human donor in good health (CMV status not recorded). Some clones in this sample may be carry-over from other donors' samples.

There are a few counts of this clonotype. The V gene is TRBV7-9, the J gene TRBJ2-3; no definite D call. CDR3 length equals 15 residues. V was cut by 5 bases and J by 5 bases, with 17 bases left in between. CDR1 and CDR2 (germline): SEHNR, FQNEAQ (reference sequence). This chain's CDR3 is CASSHPNLLRDTQYF. CDR3 coding DNA: TGTGCCAGCAGCCACCCGAACCTACTCAGAGATACGCAGTATTTT. Looking up the rest from reference TRBV7-9 and TRBJ2-3 gives the full variable domain: DTGVSQNPRHKITKRGQNVTFRCDPISEHNRLYWYRQTLGQGPEFLTYFQNEAQLEKSRLLSDRFSAERPKGSFSTLEIQRTEQGDSAMYLCASSHPNLLRDTQYFGPGTRLTVL.

The chain links TRBV7-2 to TRBJ2-2; 8 bases align to TRBD2. V lost 3 bases, J lost 1 base, and 7 bases stayed unmatched. The CDR3 consists of 17 residues. The germline V gene encodes CDR1 SGHTA and CDR2 FQGNSA. This CDR3 is CASSFPPGGQNTGELFF. The DNA for the CDR3 is TGTGCCAGCAGCTTCCCCCCGGGGGGGCAGAACACCGGGGAGCTGTTTTTT. Drawing the rest from reference TRBV7-2 and TRBJ2-2, the complete variable domain is GAGVSQSPSNKVTEKGKDVELRCDPISGHTALYWYRQSLGQGLEFLIYFQGNSAPDKSGLPSDRFSAERTGGSVSTLTIQRTQQEDSAVYLCASSFPPGGQNTGELFFGEGSRLTVL.

V and J are TRBV5-3 and TRBJ2-5; D possibly uses TRBD1 or TRBD2 (5 bases each). TRBV5-3 is an ORF; its function is uncertain. This CDR3 is built from 16 residues. V was shortened by 2 bases and J by 0 bases, with 14 bases between the two germline ends. Here the CDR3 reads CARSFGDPKNQETQYF. The CDR3 bases are TGTGCCAGAAGCTTCGGGGACCCGAAGAACCAAGAGACCCAGTACTTC.

This clonotype was counted once. The gene calls are TRBV6-6 and TRBJ1-2, with a possible D match to TRBD1 (6 bases). Germline V gene lookup returns CDR1 MNHNY and CDR2 SVGAGI (reference sequence). The CDR3 is 10 residues long. V was shortened by 6 bases and J by 11 bases, with 10 bases between the two germline ends. The CDR3 DNA reads as TGTGCCAGCAGCCAGGGGTGGTACACCTTC. Translating it yields CASSQGWYTF.

A few counts support this clonotype. The gene calls are TRBV5-4 and TRBJ2-1, with TRBD2 matching over 11 bases. V lost 3 bases to trimming and J lost 3 bases; unmatched junction nucleotides: 11. From germline, CDR1 is SGHNT and CDR2 YYREEE (reference sequence). This CDR3 is built from 18 residues. The CDR3 spells CASSSGLAALNDYNEQFF. The CDR3 coding sequence is TGTGCCAGCAGCTCGGGACTAGCGGCCCTTAATGACTACAATGAGCAGTTCTTC. Complete variable domain (other parts from reference TRBV5-4 and TRBJ2-1): ETGVTQSPTHLIKTRGQQVTLRCSSQSGHNTVSWYQQALGQGPQFIFQYYREEENGRGNFPPRFSGLQFPNYSSELNVNALELDDSALYLCASSSGLAALNDYNEQFFGPGTRLTVL.

V gene TRBV6-2 or TRBV6-3 combines with J gene TRBJ2-7; TRBD2 matches 8 bases. From germline, CDR1 is MNHEY and CDR2 SVGEGT. This CDR3 is 15 amino acids long. The junction had 9 bases not matched to a gene; V was cut back by 4 bases and J by 4 bases. The CDR3 reads CASSSPHSGIYEQYF. As DNA, the CDR3 is TGTGCCAGCAGTTCACCCCATAGCGGGATATACGAGCAGTACTTC.

The CDR3 DNA is TGTGCCAGCTCACCCTACGGGACAGGGGGATTTAGCAATCAGCCCCAGCATTTT. Amino acid sequence: CASSPYGTGGFSNQPQHF. The V call is TRBV19, the J call TRBJ1-5; TRBD1 matches at 11 bases. The germline CDR1 and CDR2 sequences are LNHDA and SQIVND (reference sequence). This CDR3 comprises 18 residues. The V and J ends lost 9 bases and 0 bases, in that order; junction bases with no gene match: 13.

In DNA, the CDR3 is TGTGCCAGCAGTTACTTGGGGGGGGGTCAAGAGACCCAGTACTTC. Its translation: CASSYLGGGQETQYF. The chain carries TRBV6-5 and TRBJ2-5; 7 bases are shared with TRBD2. V lost 1 base to trimming and J lost 2 bases; unmatched junction nucleotides: 4. The CDR3 is 15 residues long. In germline, CDR1 is MNHEY, CDR2 SVGAGI.

V is TRBV10-3 and J is TRBJ2-7; TRBD1 is a possible D gene (6 bases). V lost 2 bases, J lost 4 bases, and 9 bases lay in between. The CDR3 is 13 residues long. Germline lookup yields CDR1 ENHRY and CDR2 SYGVKD. The CDR3 nucleotides are TGTGCCATCAGTGAGCGAGGGGGTTACGAGCAGTACTTC. It yields the protein CAISERGGYEQYF.

This clonotype showed up just once. The V call is TRBV27, the J call TRBJ2-7; TRBD1 matches at 7 bases. Unmatched junction bases numbered 11, after V lost 8 bases and J lost 4 bases. The germline V gene encodes CDR1 MNHEY and CDR2 SMNVEV (reference sequence). The CDR3 loop spans 14 amino acids. CDR3 in amino acids: CASGQTGMGYEQYF. CDR3 nucleotide sequence: TGTGCCAGCGGACAGACAGGGATGGGGTACGAGCAGTACTTC.

About this clonotype: It is likely a read error, because the conserved phenylalanine at the end of the CDR3 is missing. The rearrangement uses TRBV18 and TRBJ2-1, with 10 nucleotides matching TRBD2. Germline V lookup: CDR1 KGHSH, CDR2 LQKENI. J gave up 6 bases and V 6 bases, and 8 bases lay outside the gene matches. The CDR3 is made up of 15 amino acids. CDR3 coding DNA: TGTGCCAGCTCCCTGACCGGACTAGCGGCCAATGAGCAGTTCTCC. This codes for CASSLTGLAANEQFS.

The J gene is TRBJ1-6, the V gene TRBV28, with 7 bases lining up with TRBD1. CDR1 is MDHEN, CDR2 SYDVKM, per germline. The CDR3 is 16 amino acids. V shed 7 bases, J shed 6 bases, and the junction held 12 bases outside the gene matches. The CDR3 region is CASNTFLQGVNSPLHF. In nucleotides, the CDR3 is TGTGCCAGCAACACCTTCCTCCAGGGGGTTAATTCACCCCTCCACTTT. Variable domain in full (rest from reference TRBV28 and TRBJ1-6): DVKVTQSSRYLVKRTGEKVFLECVQDMDHENMFWYRQDPGLGLRLIYFSYDVKMKEKGDIPEGYSVSREKKERFSLILESASTNQTSMYLCASNTFLQGVNSPLHFGNGTRLTVT.

This clonotype came up a few times. The chain uses TRBV6-1 and TRBJ2-2; TRBD2 might be the D (6 bases). Germline-derived CDR1 and CDR2 are MNHNS and SASEGT. V lost 7 bases and J lost 3, with 15 bases in between. The CDR3 runs 15 residues. The CDR3 here is CASITTRSHTGELFF. In DNA, the CDR3 is TGTGCCAGCATCACGACTAGATCCCACACCGGGGAGCTGTTTTTT.

This CDR3 is CASSLAGGPREQYF. The CDR3 bases are TGTGCCAGCAGTTTAGCGGGGGGGCCCCGCGAGCAGTACTTC. This chain uses TRBV6-2 or TRBV6-3 with TRBJ2-7; 11 nucleotides agree with TRBD2. This CDR3 comprises 14 residues. Per germline, CDR1 MNHEY and CDR2 SVGEGT. V was pared by 4 bases and J by 6 bases, with 5 bases of the junction left unmatched.

The CDR3 sequence: CASSFGWDTGELFF. DNA for the CDR3: TGTGCCAGCAGTTTCGGTTGGGACACCGGGGAGCTGTTTTTT. V and J are TRBV28 and TRBJ2-2; no clear D gene. This CDR3 has 14 amino acids. CDR1 and CDR2 from the germline V gene are MDHEN and SYDVKM. V shed 3 bases and J shed 3 bases, with 8 bases lying between them.

The J gene is TRBJ2-1, the V gene TRBV6-6, with 13 bases lining up with TRBD2. The CDR3 covers 20 residues. V shed 3 bases and J 9 bases; nucleotides not matched to a gene: 20. Germline assignment: CDR1 MNHNY and CDR2 SVGAGI (reference sequence). The CDR3 nucleotides read TGTGCCAGCAGTTATTGGGTTCGACTAGCGGGAGGACGACTACGGGGTGAGCAGTTCTTC. Amino acid sequence: CASSYWVRLAGGRLRGEQFF.

This clonotype was counted between two and nine times. This sequence joins TRBV7-2 and TRBJ2-1; D is unclear. Trimming removed 6 bases from V and 4 bases from J, with 13 bases in between. The germline V gene has CDR1 SGHTA and CDR2 FQGNSA. This CDR3 contains 14 residues. The CDR3 protein is CASRPVGQYNEQFF. For the CDR3, the DNA is TGTGCCAGCAGGCCTGTTGGGCAGTACAATGAGCAGTTCTTC.

J is TRBJ2-7 and V is TRBV7-2; 9 bases are a match to TRBD2. Unmatched junction bases numbered 6, after V lost 5 bases and J lost 1 base. The CDR3 covers 15 residues. CDR1 is SGHTA, CDR2 FQGNSA, per germline. CDR3 bases: TGTGCCAGCAGCCCCTTTAGCGGGGGTTCCTACGAGCAGTACTTC. It codes for CASSPFSGGSYEQYF.

The chain employs TRBV4-3 and TRBJ1-3; 10 bases are shared with TRBD1. The CDR3 has 16 residues. Germline CDR1 LGHNA, CDR2 YSLEER. The junction had 6 bases not matched to a gene; V was cut back by 4 bases and J by 3 bases. CDR3 loop: CASSPGTGDLGNTIYF. In nucleotides, the CDR3 is TGCGCCAGCAGCCCTGGGACAGGGGATCTTGGAAACACCATATATTTT.

This clonotype was seen ten or more times. V usage is TRBV7-9 and J usage is TRBJ1-2; D is uncertain. The CDR3 has 13 amino acids. The V end was cut by 0 bases, the J end by 0 bases, with 2 bases between. Germline CDR1 reads SEHNR; CDR2 reads FQNEAQ (reference sequence). The CDR3 reads CASSLAANYGYTF. DNA of the CDR3: TGTGCCAGCAGCTTAGCTGCTAACTATGGCTACACCTTC.

The J gene is TRBJ1-4, the V gene TRBV20-1; 9 bases match TRBD1. The V gene's germline CDR1 is DFQATT and CDR2 SNEGSKA (reference sequence). With V trimmed by 7 bases and J by 6 bases, 15 bases remained unmatched. The CDR3 is 16 residues long. The CDR3 reads CSVSGTGRGGHEKLFF. CDR3 DNA sequence: TGCAGTGTTTCCGGGACAGGGAGGGGGGGCCATGAAAAACTGTTTTTT.

The chain carries TRBV6-1 and TRBJ1-2, with a tentative D call TRBD1 (6 bases). In germline, CDR1 is MNHNS, CDR2 SASEGT. V lost 3 bases and J lost 4, with 18 bases in between. The CDR3 contains 16 residues. CDR3: CASSERNRENSYGYTF. CDR3 nucleotide sequence: TGTGCCAGCAGTGAGCGGAACAGGGAGAACAGCTATGGCTACACCTTC.